Sequencing of this T cell receptor beta chain was carried out in a study of shared clonotypes between healthy human individuals. CDR3 size: 14 residues. The trim removed 5 bases at V and 6 bases at J, leaving 6 bases unmatched. The V gene's germline CDR1 is SSHAT and CDR2 FNYEAQ (reference sequence). TCRdb's copy holds only in-frame clones and misses some; the assay was immunoSEQ multiplex PCR. The sample holds over a million clones; roughly 96% are singletons and the top ten take roughly 1.1%. The TCR was taken from a man aged 30-40 years in good health. The rearrangement uses TRBV7-7 and TRBJ2-3; 9 bases align to TRBD1. The sequencing sample was made of naive CD4+ T cells sorted from blood. Subset of the sample: CD45RA+ positively selected. CDR3: CASSEGQGGDTQYF. In DNA form, the CDR3 reads TGTGCCAGCAGCGAGGGACAGGGAGGGGATACGCAGTATTTT.